This is a list of T cell receptor beta chains from one sample in a study of blood T cell repertoires in COVID-19. Assay used: immunoSEQ multiplex PCR; TCRdb lists only in-frame clones, some missing. The table lists approximately 96,000 clones, about 95% of them singletons, with 4% to 5.5% in the top ten. Sequenced sample: peripheral blood. These receptors were collected from a human donor with active COVID-19. The donor label of this sample is uncertain. Each CDR3 is given with its conserved first and last residue.

v_gene	j_gene	CDR3aa
TRBV12-5	TRBJ2-3	CASGLFPFSSDTQYF
TRBV15	TRBJ2-3	CATSRDLSSTDTQYF
TRBV16	TRBJ2-7	CASSQSRTGANHEQYF
TRBV5-1	TRBJ1-5	CASSPLGGKNQPQHF
TRBV2	TRBJ2-3	CASSEAQAGTQYF
TRBV18	TRBJ1-4	CASSPTTVTTNEKLFF
TRBV20-1	TRBJ2-1	CSARASNEQFF
TRBV6-2/TRBV6-3	TRBJ2-7	CASSTRRTYEQYF
TRBV5-8	TRBJ2-7	CASSWSPAYEQYF
TRBV5-4	TRBJ1-2	CASSKYPQSEGDYGYTF
TRBV18	TRBJ2-6	CASSPASPGGANVLTF
TRBV7-6	TRBJ2-1	CASSYGTVINNEQFF
TRBV7-2	TRBJ2-5	CASSTNGRSQETQYF
TRBV6-5	TRBJ2-1	CASSTPGIGQFF
TRBV3-1/TRBV3-2	TRBJ2-2	CASSHETAFWRGTGELFF
TRBV18	TRBJ2-2	CASSPWASGINTGELFF
TRBV6-5	TRBJ2-7	CASMPGQVFNEQYF
TRBV5-4	TRBJ2-7	CASSSGLAGRYEQYF
TRBV2	TRBJ2-7	CASSEGVGTSGHYEQYF
TRBV28	TRBJ1-6	CASSAGTGGNSPLHF
TRBV27	TRBJ2-1	CASRWLGAGVDEQFF
TRBV10-3	TRBJ1-1	CAISEQAMNTEAFF
TRBV4-3	TRBJ1-2	CASSQDPGGSGYTF
TRBV7-9	TRBJ1-5	CASSLEMGQDAHSNQPQHF
TRBV28	TRBJ1-6	CASSFPGQGSYNSPLHF
TRBV18	TRBJ2-1	CASFPSSGSSYNEQFF